This TCR beta chain was recorded in a study of PD-1 blockade in mismatch repair-deficient tumors. Assay: immunoSEQ multiplex PCR; the TCRdb copy retains only in-frame clones and omits some. The repertoire holds 38,000 or so clones, with 70% to 90% as singletons. Regarding this clone: Its antigen is still unknown.

All patients were mismatch repair deficient, assessed by either PCR or immunohistochemistry. A few pembrolizumab responders had their TCRs sequenced. Looked up from germline, CDR1 is SQVTM and CDR2 is ANQGSEA. The length of the CDR3 is 13 residues. The V end was cut by 4 bases, the J end by 6 bases, with 15 bases between. The study, taken as a whole, reports: Tumor-resident clones, often absent from pretreatment blood, expanded after pembrolizumab and then contracted.

The receptor's source is an adult with mismatch repair-deficient cancer. The sample was peripheral blood, taken 76 weeks after starting pembrolizumab. This chain uses TRBV29-1 with TRBJ1-2; weak D call: TRBD1 (5 bases). This CDR3 reads CSVVTGGGNGYTF. The CDR3 DNA reads as TGCAGCGTTGTCACAGGTGGAGGGAATGGCTACACCTTC.